A few counts support the clone carrying this TCR beta chain. Germline loops: CDR1 LGHNA, CDR2 YSLEER. This CDR3 has 15 residues. For the second PCR, which ran for 7 to 11 cycles, a sample-barcoded 5' primer and a J-beta primer mix were used. Each CDR3 protein gets one entry after TCRdb re-called the 5' RACE reads with MiXCR. This sample has under 1,100,000 distinct CDR3 sequences; roughly 24% occur once, and the top ten carry 0.75%. This sample is part of a study of blood T cells in healthy people across ages. This sample also appeared in a second study, on T cells of mothers and their children. That source notes: Amplification in the second PCR used the M1S primer, which added sample barcodes and 2-4 random nucleotides.

Sequenced material: blood. The sequence was obtained from a girl aged 2-10 years in good health. The chain employs TRBV4-3 and TRBJ2-1, with D maybe TRBD2 (5 bases). Gene TRBJ2-7 matches the end of the DNA better, so the J call may be wrong. For the CDR3, the DNA is TGCGCCAGCAGCCAAGATCGAGGGAACTCCTACGAGCAGTACTTC. Its translation: CASSQDRGNSYEQYF.